These T cell receptor beta chains were read from a single sample in a study of cytomegalovirus exposure and HLA in healthy donors. The data were produced by immunoSEQ multiplex PCR, yet TCRdb's version contains in-frame clones alone and is incomplete. The sample gives around 40,000 clones, approximately 80% of which show up once; over 9.5% is in the top ten. Sequencing was done on a sample of PBMCs. The receptors stem from a woman aged 18-29 years in good health and CMV-seropositive. Each CDR3 is given with its conserved first and last residue. Fields, in order: V gene, D gene, clone size, J gene, CDR3 protein, CDR3 DNA. The D gene is left open where the match is weak. A row's size may be missing; if present it is once, few, many or a size class.

TRBV11-2	TRBD1	-	TRBJ1-1	CASSQGWGRGPLRNTEAFF	TGTGCCAGCAGCCAAGGGTGGGGCAGGGGGCCATTAAGGAACACTGAAGCTTTCTTT
TRBV9	TRBD1	once	TRBJ2-2	CASRGQGDTGELFF	TGTGCCAGCAGGGGTCAGGGGGACACCGGGGAGCTGTTTTTT
TRBV19	TRBD2	-	TRBJ2-3	CASSPIGASGSTDTQYF	TGTGCCAGTAGTCCCATCGGGGCTAGCGGGAGCACAGATACGCAGTATTTT
TRBV7-9	-	-	TRBJ2-3	CASSLVAGPHTDTQYF	TGTGCCAGCAGCTTAGTTGCGGGACCACACACAGATACGCAGTATTTT
TRBV6-1	-	few	TRBJ1-6	CASSESSHREDSPLHF	TGTGCCAGCAGTGAATCGTCGCACAGGGAAGATTCACCCCTCCACTTT
TRBV21-1	-	-	TRBJ2-7	CASSTRDSPGEQYF	TGTGCCAGCAGCACCAGGGACTCCCCCGGCGAGCAGTACTTC
TRBV5-1	-	-	TRBJ1-6	CASSPARGGSSYNSPLHF	TGCGCCAGCAGCCCGGCTAGGGGGGGAAGCTCCTATAATTCACCCCTCCACTTT
TRBV7-6	TRBD1	-	TRBJ1-3	CASKHPGTGETIYF	TGTGCCAGCAAACACCCCGGGACAGGGGAAACCATATATTTT
TRBV7-9	-	-	TRBJ1-5	CASSSQGKPQHF	TGTGCCAGCAGTTCTCAGGGGAAGCCCCAGCATTTT
TRBV4-3	-	-	TRBJ2-5	CASGPKSPRETQYF	TGCGCCAGCGGCCCGAAGAGCCCAAGAGAGACCCAGTACTTC
TRBV28	TRBD2	-	TRBJ2-7	CASSQTPSGRAKQYF	TGTGCCAGCAGCCAGACACCTAGCGGGAGGGCCAAGCAGTACTTC
TRBV4-2	TRBD1	-	TRBJ1-3	CASSATLGTGPSGNTIYF	TGTGCCAGCAGCGCTACCCTCGGGACAGGTCCCTCTGGAAACACCATATATTTT
TRBV6-6	TRBD2	-	TRBJ2-3	CASSWIAGGDTQYF	TGTGCCAGCAGTTGGATAGCGGGGGGGGATACGCAGTATTTT
TRBV5-1	TRBD1	-	TRBJ1-1	CASSSYAGTVNTEAFF	TGCGCCAGCAGCTCATACGCCGGGACAGTGAACACTGAAGCTTTCTTT
TRBV19	-	once	TRBJ1-1	CASSLTGMNTEAFF	TGTGCCAGTAGTCTCACAGGAATGAACACTGAAGCTTTCTTT
TRBV4-1	TRBD1	-	TRBJ1-2	CASAPPGTGFNPNYGYTF	TGCGCCAGCGCGCCCCCGGGGACAGGGTTTAATCCTAACTATGGCTACACCTTC
TRBV28	TRBD1	-	TRBJ1-1	CATTMPQGAYTEAFF	TGTGCCACCACTATGCCACAGGGGGCTTACACTGAAGCTTTCTTT
TRBV6-6	-	few	TRBJ2-1	CASNHVASSYNEQFF	TGTGCCAGCAACCACGTGGCTAGCTCCTACAATGAGCAGTTCTTC
TRBV7-2	-	once	TRBJ2-6	CASSAAGQSSGANVLTF	TGTGCCAGCAGCGCCGCGGGACAGAGCTCTGGGGCCAACGTCCTGACTTTC
TRBV4-1	TRBD2	-	TRBJ2-7	CASRRLAGAYEQYF	TGCGCCAGCAGGCGACTAGCGGGGGCCTACGAGCAGTACTTC
TRBV6-5	-	-	TRBJ1-1	CASSYSFGMNTEAFF	TGTGCCAGCAGTTACTCGTTCGGGATGAACACTGAAGCTTTCTTT
TRBV7-8	-	-	TRBJ2-5	CASRRGTQETQYF	TGTGCCAGCAGGCGGGGAACCCAAGAGACCCAGTACTTC
TRBV7-9	-	-	TRBJ2-7	CSSSLKEGEQYF	TGTTCCAGCAGCTTAAAGGAGGGCGAGCAGTACTTC
TRBV23-1	-	-	TRBJ1-5	CASSQYRNQPQHF	TGCGCCAGCAGTCAATACAGGAATCAGCCCCAGCATTTT
TRBV19	TRBD1	-	TRBJ2-4	CASSINRRGLRAKNIQYF	TGTGCCAGTAGTATAAACCGCAGGGGGCTAAGGGCCAAAAACATTCAGTACTTC
TRBV18	TRBD2	-	TRBJ2-1	CASSLGGVHNEQFF	TGTGCCAGCTCACTCGGGGGGGTCCACAATGAGCAGTTCTTC
TRBV4-2	TRBD1	once	TRBJ2-7	CASSQGGQLGDEQYF	TGTGCCAGCAGCCAAGGGGGACAGCTAGGGGACGAGCAGTACTTC
TRBV6-5	-	-	TRBJ1-2	CASSYSRELSYGYTF	TGTGCCAGCAGTTACTCGAGGGAATTGAGCTATGGCTACACCTTC
TRBV19	-	-	TRBJ2-5	CANESRQETQYF	TGTGCCAACGAGAGCCGACAAGAGACCCAGTACTTC
TRBV28	-	-	TRBJ2-1	CASSPGEAVEFF	TGTGCCAGCAGTCCTGGGGAGGCGGTTGAGTTCTTC
TRBV9	-	-	TRBJ1-1	CASSVVPGLDTEAFF	TGTGCCAGCAGCGTAGTTCCAGGGTTGGACACTGAAGCTTTCTTT
TRBV4-3	-	medium-sized	TRBJ2-6	CASSPNPGSGANVLTF	TGCGCCAGCAGCCCAAACCCCGGTTCTGGGGCCAACGTCCTGACTTTC
TRBV5-1	TRBD1	few	TRBJ2-7	CASSQRQGSYEQYF	TGCGCCAGCAGCCAAAGACAGGGAAGCTACGAGCAGTACTTC
TRBV6-6	TRBD1	-	TRBJ1-3	CASSRDSSGNTIYF	TGTGCCAGCAGTCGGGACAGCTCTGGAAACACCATATATTTT
TRBV6-5	-	-	TRBJ1-5	CASRIRVYSNQPQHF	TGTGCCAGCAGAATCAGGGTGTATAGCAATCAGCCCCAGCATTTT
TRBV11-2	TRBD2	-	TRBJ2-1	CASSSQKRERGYNEQFF	TGTGCCAGCAGCTCCCAGAAGAGGGAGCGGGGGTACAATGAGCAGTTCTTC
TRBV11-2	-	-	TRBJ2-3	CASSLVLGGYTDTQYF	TGTGCCAGCAGCTTAGTACTGGGAGGATACACAGATACGCAGTATTTT
TRBV2	-	-	TRBJ2-5	CASSVELRKQETQYF	TGTGCCAGCAGTGTTGAGTTGCGTAAACAAGAGACCCAGTACTTC
TRBV7-2	-	-	TRBJ2-3	CASSSGSDTQYF	TGTGCCAGCAGCTCAGGATCTGATACGCAGTATTTT
TRBV6-5	TRBD2	few	TRBJ2-1	CASSSSGSYNEQFF	TGTGCCAGCAGTTCTAGCGGTTCCTACAATGAGCAGTTCTTC
TRBV28	-	-	TRBJ1-5	CASSFGQGGFYSNQPQHF	TGTGCCAGCAGTTTTGGGCAGGGAGGGTTCTATAGCAATCAGCCCCAGCATTTT
TRBV6-6	-	-	TRBJ2-3	CASSYTGTKSTDTQYF	TGTGCCAGCAGTTACACCGGGACAAAGAGCACAGATACGCAGTATTTT
TRBV19	TRBD1	-	TRBJ1-4	CASRPPGQGNEKLFF	TGTGCCAGTAGGCCACCGGGACAGGGTAATGAAAAACTGTTTTTT
TRBV28	TRBD1	-	TRBJ1-5	CASSLAGQGGHQPQHF	TGTGCCAGCAGTTTGGCAGGACAGGGAGGCCATCAGCCCCAGCATTTT
TRBV28	TRBD2	-	TRBJ2-7	CASSPLGGVALF	TGTGCCAGCAGTCCATTGGGGGGGGTGGCGTTGTTC